Below, one T cell receptor beta chain is given with its context. Its antigen remains unidentified. Regarding time point: newly diagnosed GD, antithyroid drugs for less than 3 months. Following extraction of RNA from PBMCs, that RNA was used to make the TCR library. These data originate in a study of regulatory T cells in long-lasting Graves disease. Germline V CDR1 and CDR2: WNHNN, SYGVQD (reference sequence). The CDR3 spans 12 residues. V lost 0 bases to trimming and J lost 6 bases, with 3 bases between them. Overall study findings and caveats: With persistent disease, TRBV28, TRBJ1-2 and TRBJ2-5 were the favored segments.

HTBI primers from iRepertoire and Arm-PCR of CDR3 regions yielded the TCR beta libraries. One entry per CDR3 protein results from TCRdb running MiXCR on the multiplex PCR reads. Altogether approximately 350,000 distinct CDR3 sequences are present, around 15% being singletons, with the ten largest covering 20% to 25%. This same sample was also taken into another study, of T cells in Graves' hyperthyroidism and ophthalmopathy. That report adds: Most clonotypes expanded in thyroid above 0.001 were likewise present in blood.

The sample in question was peripheral blood mononuclear cells (PBMCs), obtained at new diagnosis, from a patient treated with antithyroid drugs. The TCR comes from a woman under 30 with Graves disease. V usage is TRBV10-1 and J usage is TRBJ1-5; D unclear. The CDR3 DNA follows: TGCGCCAGCAGTGAGTCTAGTCAGCCCCAGCATTTT. This encodes CASSESSQPQHF.